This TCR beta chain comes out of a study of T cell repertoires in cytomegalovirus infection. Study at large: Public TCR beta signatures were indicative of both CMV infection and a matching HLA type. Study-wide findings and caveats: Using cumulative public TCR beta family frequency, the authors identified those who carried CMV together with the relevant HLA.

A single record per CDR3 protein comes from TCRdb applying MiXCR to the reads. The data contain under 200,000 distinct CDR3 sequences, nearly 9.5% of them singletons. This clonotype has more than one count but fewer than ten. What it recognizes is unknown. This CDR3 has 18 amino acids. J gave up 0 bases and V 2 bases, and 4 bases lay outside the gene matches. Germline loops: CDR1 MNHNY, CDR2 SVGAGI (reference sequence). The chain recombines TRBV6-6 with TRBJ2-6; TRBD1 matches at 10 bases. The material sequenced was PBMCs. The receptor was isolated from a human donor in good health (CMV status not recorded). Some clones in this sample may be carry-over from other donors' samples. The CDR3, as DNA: TGTGCCAGCAGTTACGAGACAGGGGGCTACTCTGGGGCCAACGTCCTGACTTTC. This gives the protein CASSYETGGYSGANVLTF.